A single T cell receptor beta chain is shown here with its context. Its cognate antigen is unknown. The length of the CDR3 is 16 residues. Per germline, CDR1 MDHEN and CDR2 SYDVKM. The ends were cut back, 2 bases at V and 0 bases at J, with 12 bases in the middle. Using its own MiXCR run on the 5' RACE reads, TCRdb lists one record per CDR3 protein. Of about 840,000 distinct CDR3 sequences in the sample, roughly 12% are singletons; the top ten hold 0.51%. The data stem from a study of CD8 T cells in ankylosing spondylitis. Regarding the study as a whole: Apparently characteristic of ankylosing spondylitis blood was a TCR beta motif (about eight highly homologous variants).

This chain links TRBV28 with TRBJ2-3; D gene uncertain. This sequence was found in a male donor with ankylosing spondylitis. Specimen: blood, either unsorted or a sorted T cell fraction (not recorded which). Written as DNA, the CDR3 is TGTGCCAGCAGTTTAAACCGCCAGCTAAGCACAGATACGCAGTATTTT. Residues: CASSLNRQLSTDTQYF.